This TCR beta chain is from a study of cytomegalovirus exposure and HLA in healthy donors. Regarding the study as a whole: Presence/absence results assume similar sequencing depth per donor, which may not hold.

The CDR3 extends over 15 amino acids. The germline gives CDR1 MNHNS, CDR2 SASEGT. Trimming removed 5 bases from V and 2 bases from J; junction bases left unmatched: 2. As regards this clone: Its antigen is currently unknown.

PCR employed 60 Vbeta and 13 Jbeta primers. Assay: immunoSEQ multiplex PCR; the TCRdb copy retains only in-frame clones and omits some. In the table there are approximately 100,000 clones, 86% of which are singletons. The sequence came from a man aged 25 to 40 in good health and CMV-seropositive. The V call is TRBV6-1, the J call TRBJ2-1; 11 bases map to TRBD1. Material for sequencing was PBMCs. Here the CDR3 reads CASSRTGGTYNEQFF. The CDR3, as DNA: TGTGCCAGCAGTCGGACAGGGGGCACCTACAATGAGCAGTTCTTC.